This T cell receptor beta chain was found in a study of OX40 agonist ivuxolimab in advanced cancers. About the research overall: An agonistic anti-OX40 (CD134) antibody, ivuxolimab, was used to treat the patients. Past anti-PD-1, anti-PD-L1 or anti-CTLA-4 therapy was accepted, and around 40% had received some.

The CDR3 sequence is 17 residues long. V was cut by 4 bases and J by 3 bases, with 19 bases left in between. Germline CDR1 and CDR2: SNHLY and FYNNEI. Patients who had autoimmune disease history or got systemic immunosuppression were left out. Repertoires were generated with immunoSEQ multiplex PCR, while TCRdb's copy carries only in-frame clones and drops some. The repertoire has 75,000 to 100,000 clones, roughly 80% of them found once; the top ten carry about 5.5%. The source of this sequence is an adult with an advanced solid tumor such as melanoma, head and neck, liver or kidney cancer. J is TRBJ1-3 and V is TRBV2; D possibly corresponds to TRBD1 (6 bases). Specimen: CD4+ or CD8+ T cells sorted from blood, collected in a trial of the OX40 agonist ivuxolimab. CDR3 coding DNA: TGTGCCAGCAGTGTCGGTCGGGGGGGCGTTTATGGAAACACCATATATTTT. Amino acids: CASSVGRGGVYGNTIYF. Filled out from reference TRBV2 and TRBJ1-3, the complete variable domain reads EPEVTQTPSHQVTQMGQEVILRCVPISNHLYFYWYRQILGQKVEFLVSFYNNEISEKSEIFDDQFSVERPDGSNFTLKIRSTKLEDSAMYFCASSVGRGGVYGNTIYFGEGSWLTVV.